This TCR beta chain was documented in a study of PD-1 blockade in classical Hodgkin lymphoma (TCRdb year 2020). Context from the whole study: Nivolumab dosing was 3 mg/kg intravenously every 2 weeks, continuing until either disease progression or unacceptable toxicity. To define a peripheral blood immune signature of response to PD-1 blockade in classical Hodgkin lymphoma, the study combined TCR beta sequencing with CyTOF. The paper's findings and limits, for the study overall: Baseline TCR diversity was reported to be lower in newly diagnosed patients than in healthy donors and to be lower still in relapsed/refractory patients. Only a single clinical trial cohort was studied, and what caused the repertoire differences, possibly disease activity or prior therapy, remained undefined. Among trial patients, those achieving complete response had baseline diversity similar to that of newly diagnosed patients, while diversity was significantly lower in partial responders and progressors. Diversity was lower in patients who began nivolumab less than 1 year after ASCT, so these patients were left out of later analyses to avoid confounding by immune reconstitution. CD4+ but not CD8+ TCR diversity rose significantly by C4D1 (p=0.0027 vs p=0.16), most apparent in complete responders (p=0.02).

Comment on this clone: Its antigen has not been determined. Base qualities are missing; no much larger clone stands one base away.

Genomic DNA was extracted with the Qiagen DNeasy kit from unsorted PBMCs and from negatively selected CD4+ and CD8+ fractions. TCR beta CDR3 regions were amplified by immunoSEQ multiplex PCR using primers annealing to V and J segments. Amplification bias was minimized using a synthetic immune receptor repertoire, and residual bias was removed computationally after sequencing. Turning to the authors' computational methods: Repertoire diversity was quantified as the Shannon entropy index using custom Python scripts. Unsorted, CD4+ and CD8+ repertoires were examined separately, except in combined analyses, for which CD4+ and CD8+ sequences were merged in silico. Clonal expansion was defined as a frequency increase of at least 2-fold after treatment compared with C1D1, and clones undetected at baseline were assigned a pseudocount of 0.5. Clones with 0 or 1 copy at C1D1 were classified as singleton clones, and clones with 2 or more copies were classified as non-singleton clones. Clones expanded in unsorted samples were assigned a CD4+, CD8+ or unknown annotation through matching of protein sequences in sorted samples from the same patient. Wilcoxon tests on paired samples were used to test changes in diversity from C1D1 to C4D1. This immuneACCESS table, as held by TCRdb, lists in-frame sequences with V and J called but not all clones. Of the missing ones, under half trace to an unresolved V gene in checked studies; the others have no known cause. From that table come the V and J calls and clone size; the DNA was used to work out D and trimming. The sample contains around 93,000 clones, around 78% of them found a single time. Over 7.5% of the sample lies in the top ten.

From cysteine to phenylalanine, the CDR3 is 13 amino acids long. Just CDR3 DNA is preserved here, 39 bases in frame from base 1. CDR1 and CDR2, looked up from the germline V gene, are MNHEY and SVGAGI. V gives up 6 bases and J gives up 8 bases, and the segment between their germline ends measures 16 bases. In light of the paper, this sample's time point label describes: cycle 4 day 1 (C4D1), after 5 to 7 weeks of nivolumab. Relapse after autologous stem cell transplantation had occurred in all trial patients, and cohorts A, B and C were distinguished by prior brentuximab vedotin exposure. The trial cohort was composed of some 57 patients with relapsed/refractory classical Hodgkin lymphoma, for whom complete response, partial response or progressive disease was recorded as best overall response. In the multi-cohort phase II CheckMate 205 trial, trial patients received single-agent nivolumab. An independent review committee assessed best overall response using the 2007 International Working Group response criteria. PBMCs from the trial were collected at three points: immediately before nivolumab initiation (C1D1), and during therapy at cycle 2 day 1 and cycle 4 day 1. Peripheral blood was collected in 8 mL Vacutainer Cell Preparation Tubes, from which PBMCs were isolated by centrifugation and then cryopreserved.

The sequence derives from a human donor with classical Hodgkin lymphoma. Sequenced here: peripheral blood mononuclear cells (PBMCs), sampled before the fourth cycle of nivolumab. The rearrangement combines TRBV6-5 with TRBJ1-2; the D gene is unclear. CDR3 region: CASSRSAMGGYTF. The nucleotide sequence reads as follows: TGTGCCAGCAGCCGATCTGCGATGGGGGGCTACACCTTC.